A single sample gave rise to the 29 T cell receptor beta chains below, sequenced in a study of cytomegalovirus exposure and HLA in healthy donors. It was with 60 Vbeta and 13 Jbeta primers that the PCR ran. Measured with immunoSEQ multiplex PCR; TCRdb has only the in-frame clones, and not every one. The sample includes around 140,000 clones, more than 75% of them seen just once. The material sequenced was PBMCs. Receptor source: a female donor in good health and CMV-seronegative.

This rearrangement joins TRBV5-1 to TRBJ2-2, with 14 bases that match TRBD2. The CDR3 loop spans 18 amino acids. The germline CDR1 and CDR2 sequences are SGHRS and YFSETQ. With 3 bases clipped from V and 2 bases from J, the junction kept 6 bases outside the gene matches. In DNA form, the CDR3 reads TGCGCCAGCAGCTACGGGACTAGCGGGAGTTTTAACACCGGGGAGCTGTTTTTT. It translates to CASSYGTSGSFNTGELFF.

This clone has just a few counts. The J gene is TRBJ2-7, the V gene TRBV7-2, with 8 bases matching TRBD2. CDR1 and CDR2 from the germline V gene are SGHTA and FQGNSA. Trimming took 4 bases from V and 1 from J; bases not matched to a gene: 15. The CDR3 spans 18 residues. CDR3 protein: CASSSGREGGRLSYEQYF. In DNA, the CDR3 is TGTGCCAGCAGCTCCGGCCGGGAGGGCGGGAGGCTGTCCTACGAGCAGTACTTC.

The V call is TRBV7-9, the J call TRBJ1-4, with D unclear. This CDR3 region has 15 residues. Germline loops: CDR1 SEHNR, CDR2 FQNEAQ (reference sequence). The V gene lost 3 bases and the J gene lost 8 bases, with 16 bases spanning the gap. The DNA of the CDR3 is TGTGCCAGCAGCTTCGGGGTAGGAGGTCGAGAAAAACTGTTTTTT. Protein sequence: CASSFGVGGREKLFF.

The chain couples TRBV4-1 to TRBJ2-5, with D possibly matching TRBD1 (5 bases). The J call is uncertain, as TRBJ2-7 better fits the DNA end. Germline CDR1 reads MGHRA; CDR2 reads YSYEKL. The CDR3 has 14 residues. CDR3 protein: CASSQADSSYEQYF. In nucleotides, the CDR3 is TGCGCCAGCAGCCAAGCTGACAGCTCCTACGAGCAGTACTTC.

The chain carries TRBV2 and TRBJ1-4; TRBD1 matches 9 bases. Losses at the gene ends were 6 bases for V and 7 bases for J; bases not matched to a gene: 6. The germline gives CDR1 SNHLY, CDR2 FYNNEI. This CDR3 has 14 amino acids. CDR3 sequence reads: CASRLTGGTEKLFF. Written as DNA, the CDR3 is TGTGCCAGCAGGCTGACAGGGGGAACTGAAAAACTGTTTTTT.

The genes are TRBV28 and TRBJ1-5; 10 bases are a match to TRBD1. Germline V gene sequence: CDR1 MDHEN, CDR2 SYDVKM. CDR3 length equals 15 residues. The V and J ends lost 8 bases and 6 bases, in that order; junction bases with no gene match: 10. DNA of the CDR3: TGTGCCAGCCTCCGGGACAGGGGAGGGGGTCAGCCCCAGCATTTT. This gives the protein CASLRDRGGGQPQHF.

The chain joins TRBV7-2 to TRBJ1-2; the D gene is possibly TRBD1 (6 bases). In germline, CDR1 is SGHTA, CDR2 FQGNSA. The CDR3 has 16 residues. Trimming removed 5 bases from V and 4 bases from J, with 20 bases in between. The CDR3 DNA is TGTGCCAGCAGCCCTAGGACAGAGGGGCTCGGCTATGGCTACACCTTC. This codes for CASSPRTEGLGYGYTF.

This chain joins TRBV6-6 and TRBJ1-2; 8 nucleotides match TRBD1. V trimming: 6 bases; J trimming: 6 bases; junction bases outside the gene matches: 6. The CDR3 is 13 amino acids. Germline values: CDR1 MNHNY, CDR2 SVGAGI (reference sequence). DNA for the CDR3: TGTGCCAGCAGCAATTGGACAGGGAATGGCTACACCTTC. This encodes CASSNWTGNGYTF.

The DNA of the CDR3 is TGCGCCAGCAGCTTGGTAGCGTCTAGCACAGATACGCAGTATTTT. Translated, it gives CASSLVASSTDTQYF. The rearrangement links TRBV5-1 to TRBJ2-3, with D possibly being TRBD2 (5 bases). V gave up 0 bases and J gave up 0 bases, with 8 bases separating them. The CDR3 is 15 amino acids. Germline CDR1 SGHRS, CDR2 YFSETQ.

V is TRBV6-5 and J is TRBJ1-1; 7 bases fit TRBD1. Germline CDR1 reads MNHEY; CDR2 reads SVGAGI. CDR3 length: 13 residues. J gave up 7 bases and V 8 bases, and 10 bases lay outside the gene matches. The CDR3 reads CASRSGTAFEAFF. The CDR3 nucleotides are TGTGCCAGCCGATCCGGGACAGCCTTTGAAGCTTTCTTT.

The chain couples TRBV28 to TRBJ1-2; D remains unclear. The CDR3 consists of 13 residues. V gave up 3 bases and J gave up 8 bases, with 13 bases separating them. The germline V gene encodes CDR1 MDHEN and CDR2 SYDVKM. The CDR3 spells CASSLVHSRGYTF. The CDR3 DNA sequence: TGTGCCAGCAGTTTGGTACATTCCCGCGGCTACACCTTC.

This sequence joins TRBV4-3 and TRBJ2-3; no firm D call. The CDR3 length is 17 residues. CDR1 and CDR2 (germline): LGHNA, YSLEER. V lost 1 base and J 1 base, leaving 15 bases between the germline ends. CDR3 in DNA: TGCGCCAGCAGCCAAGGAGGCGCGTCCTGGGGCACAGATACGCAGTATTTT. It specifies CASSQGGASWGTDTQYF.

The genes are TRBV27 and TRBJ2-3, with 13 nucleotides matching TRBD2. The V and J ends lost 5 bases and 6 bases, in that order; junction bases with no gene match: 5. Per germline, CDR1 MNHEY and CDR2 SMNVEV (reference sequence). The CDR3 extends over 15 amino acids. The CDR3 sequence is CASSLTSGRVDTQYF. In DNA, the CDR3 is TGTGCCAGCAGTCTCACTAGCGGGAGGGTGGATACGCAGTATTTT.

This chain links TRBV7-9 with TRBJ2-5, with D hard to call. CDR3 length: 12 amino acids. CDR1 and CDR2 from the germline V gene are SEHNR and FQNEAQ (reference sequence). V was pared by 3 bases and J by 5 bases, with 7 bases between. The CDR3 spells CASSFIRETQYF. The CDR3 region has the DNA TGTGCCAGCAGCTTCATTCGGGAGACCCAGTACTTC.

V is TRBV5-1 and J is TRBJ2-7; TRBD1 agrees at 10 bases. The CDR3 covers 14 residues. Per the germline V gene, CDR1 is SGHRS and CDR2 is YFSETQ. V was pared by 5 bases and J by 5 bases, with 7 bases of the junction left unmatched. CDR3 sequence (DNA): TGCGCCAGCAGAAACCGGGACAGGGGTAACGAGCAGTACTTC. Translating it yields CASRNRDRGNEQYF.

The rearrangement links TRBV6-1 to TRBJ1-5; D might be TRBD1 (6 bases). This CDR3 has 13 amino acids. V was pared by 4 bases and J by 5 bases, with 9 bases between. Germline CDR1 is MNHNS and CDR2 is SASEGT. CDR3 sequence: CASSGRQDQPQHF. For the CDR3, the DNA is TGTGCCAGCAGTGGGAGACAGGATCAGCCCCAGCATTTT.

The gene calls are TRBV7-8 and TRBJ1-1, with a weak D call TRBD1 (6 bases). CDR3 length equals 12 residues. The germline V gene encodes CDR1 SGHVS and CDR2 FQNEAQ. V dropped 5 bases and J dropped 6 bases, with 10 bases sitting between them. DNA of the CDR3: TGTGCCAGCAGCCTGGACAGCCCTGAAGCTTTCTTT. Translated: CASSLDSPEAFF.

V is TRBV6-5 and J is TRBJ1-6; unclear D gene. Trimming took off 5 bases at V and 9 bases at J, with 14 bases between the two ends. Germline V gene data show CDR1 as MNHEY and CDR2 as SVGAGI. This CDR3 contains 14 residues. CDR3 sequence: CASSLTLRASPLHF. Here the CDR3 DNA reads TGTGCCAGCAGTCTGACTTTAAGAGCTTCACCCCTCCACTTT.

Worth noting for this clone: A junction boundary mismatches the germline segment, possibly from a read error. V gene TRBV27 combines with J gene TRBJ2-7; possible D gene TRBD1, 6 bases. The CDR3 is 13 residues long. Germline V lookup: CDR1 MNHEY, CDR2 SMNVEV (reference sequence). CDR3 DNA: TGTGCCAGCAGTATACAGGGCTCCCACGAGCAGTACTTC. Translation: CASSIQGSHEQYF.

This clone was detected once. The chain uses TRBV28 and TRBJ2-2; D is perhaps TRBD1 (6 bases). This CDR3 has 16 amino acids. The germline gives CDR1 MDHEN, CDR2 SYDVKM. Trimming took 6 bases from V and 0 from J, leaving 14 bases between them. Written as DNA, the CDR3 is TGTGCCAGCAGCATGCACGGGACATCGAACACCGGGGAGCTGTTTTTT. This translates into CASSMHGTSNTGELFF.

This clone has only a few counts. The chain uses TRBV30 and TRBJ1-4, with TRBD1 identical over 10 bases. From germline, CDR1 is GTSNPN and CDR2 SVGIG (reference sequence). The ends lost 3 bases at V and 7 bases at J; junction bases unmatched: 5. The CDR3 is 14 amino acids. CDR3 amino acids: CAWRRTGGVEKLFF. The CDR3 DNA is TGTGCCTGGAGGAGGACAGGGGGAGTTGAAAAACTGTTTTTT.

This clone was detected only once. The chain recombines TRBV11-2 with TRBJ2-2; TRBD1 might be the D (5 bases). Germline V gene data show CDR1 as SGHAT and CDR2 as FQNNGV. V dropped 4 bases and J dropped 8 bases, with 17 bases sitting between them. The CDR3 extends over 15 amino acids. CDR3 loop: CASSSFQGFRGELFF. The CDR3 DNA follows: TGTGCCAGCAGCTCATTCCAGGGTTTCAGGGGGGAGCTGTTTTTT.

J is TRBJ1-5 and V is TRBV10-3, with 9 bases that match TRBD1. The ends lost 4 bases at V and 4 bases at J; junction bases unmatched: 8. The germline V gene encodes CDR1 ENHRY and CDR2 SYGVKD. The CDR3 contains 16 residues. The DNA of the CDR3 is TGTGCCATCAGTGGGGACAGGGTGAATACGAATCAGCCCCAGCATTTT. Its protein is CAISGDRVNTNQPQHF.

The gene calls are TRBV28 and TRBJ2-7; the D is unclear. Germline V gene sequence: CDR1 MDHEN, CDR2 SYDVKM. The CDR3 is 16 amino acids. Trimming shortened V by 6 bases and J by 0 bases, and 18 bases separated the two germline ends. The CDR3: CASSSPAFKSSYEQYF. The CDR3 nucleotides read TGTGCCAGCAGCTCGCCCGCCTTTAAGAGCTCCTACGAGCAGTACTTC.

V is TRBV6-5 and J is TRBJ2-6, with a weak D call TRBD1 (6 bases). The germline V gene encodes CDR1 MNHEY and CDR2 SVGAGI. The CDR3 consists of 15 residues. The germline V and J ends were trimmed by 4 bases and 2 bases, with 9 bases remaining between them. The CDR3 loop is CASSSTGPGANVLTF. CDR3 DNA: TGTGCCAGCAGTTCGACAGGTCCTGGGGCCAACGTCCTGACTTTC.

This chain links TRBV5-1 with TRBJ2-4; 7 bases are a match to TRBD2. V shed 2 bases and J 4 bases; nucleotides not matched to a gene: 3. CDR1 SGHRS and CDR2 YFSETQ come from the germline V gene. The length of the CDR3 is 14 residues. CDR3 amino acids: CASSFGTTKNIQYF. CDR3 sequence (DNA): TGCGCCAGCAGCTTTGGGACTACTAAAAACATTCAGTACTTC.

The chain employs TRBV10-3 and TRBJ2-3, with 10 positions matching TRBD2. There are 13 residues in the CDR3. Germline V CDR1 and CDR2: ENHRY, SYGVKD. The V segment lost 10 bases and the J segment 3 bases; nucleotides outside the gene matches: 4. The CDR3, as DNA: TGTGCCACCCAACTAGCGGGAACAGATACGCAGTATTTT. The encoded protein is CATQLAGTDTQYF.

J is TRBJ2-1 and V is TRBV29-1, with 10 bases aligning to TRBD2. V gave up 7 bases and J gave up 9 bases; unmatched junction bases: 6. Germline values: CDR1 SQVTM, CDR2 ANQGSEA. The CDR3 covers 12 residues. The CDR3 is CSARTSGGEQFF. The CDR3 DNA follows: TGCAGCGCCCGGACTAGCGGTGGTGAGCAGTTCTTC.

This chain joins TRBV4-2 and TRBJ2-7; 7 nucleotides match TRBD1. The CDR3 contains 14 residues. The J segment lost 7 bases and the V segment lost 1 base, leaving 7 bases of the junction unmatched. Germline V gives CDR1 LGHNA, CDR2 YNFKEQ. CDR3 nucleotides: TGTGCCAGCAGCCAAGGACAGGGTAGACAAGAGCAGTACTTC. It is translated as CASSQGQGRQEQYF.